The clone carrying this T cell receptor (beta chain) was counted a few times. The data are from a study of cytomegalovirus exposure and HLA in healthy donors. PCR employed 60 Vbeta and 13 Jbeta primers. The data were produced by immunoSEQ multiplex PCR, yet TCRdb's version contains in-frame clones alone and is incomplete. The sample consists of 150,000 to 200,000 clones, nearly 80% of them appearing once. With 10 bases removed from V and 2 bases from J, the gap between germline ends came to 22 bases. The CDR3 contains 16 residues. The germline CDR1 and CDR2 sequences are SGHRS and YFSETQ. The source of this sequence is a woman in her thirties or forties in good health and CMV-seronegative. This chain joins TRBV5-1 and TRBJ2-1; D possibly corresponds to TRBD1 (7 bases). The sequencing input was PBMCs. The CDR3 DNA reads TGCGCCTCCCGCCCTGGAACAGGGGAGGCCTACAATGAGCAGTTCTTC. This sequence encodes CASRPGTGEAYNEQFF.